This paragraph reports one T cell receptor (beta chain). These data are taken from a study of PD-L1 blockade in urothelial cancer. About the research overall: Men with urothelial cancer arising in the bladder made up about nine tenths of the roughly 29 patients. Previous chemotherapy exposure amounted to 0 to 3 regimens for patients. It was at 3 weeks (second dose) and 6 weeks after treatment start that blood was analyzed.

CDR1 and CDR2 (germline): SGHVS, FQNEAQ. This CDR3 region has 15 residues. Trimming removed 4 bases from V and 4 bases from J; junction bases left unmatched: 8. Profiling relied on immunoSEQ multiplex PCR, and the TCRdb table lists in-frame clones only, not all of them. The table includes approximately 39,000 clones, approximately 90% detected once. This clonotype was obtained from a man aged 60 to 75 with urothelial cancer. The sequenced sample was PBMCs, obtained around atezolizumab (anti-PD-L1) treatment. This chain links TRBV7-8 with TRBJ2-7, with 9 bases aligning to TRBD1. CDR3: CASSSDGTGSYEQYF. The CDR3 coding sequence is TGTGCCAGCAGCTCGGACGGGACAGGGTCGTACGAGCAGTACTTC.